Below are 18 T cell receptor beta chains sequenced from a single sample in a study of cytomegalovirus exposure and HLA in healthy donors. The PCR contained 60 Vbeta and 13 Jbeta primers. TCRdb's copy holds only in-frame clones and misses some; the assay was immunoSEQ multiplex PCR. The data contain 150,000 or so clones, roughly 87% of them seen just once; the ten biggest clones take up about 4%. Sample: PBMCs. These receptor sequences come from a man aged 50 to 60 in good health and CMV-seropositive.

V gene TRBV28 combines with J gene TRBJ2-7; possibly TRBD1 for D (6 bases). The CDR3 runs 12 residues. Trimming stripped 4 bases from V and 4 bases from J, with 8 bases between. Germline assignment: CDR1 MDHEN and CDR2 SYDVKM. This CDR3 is CASSWTDYEQYF. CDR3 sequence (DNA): TGTGCCAGCAGTTGGACAGATTACGAGCAGTACTTC.

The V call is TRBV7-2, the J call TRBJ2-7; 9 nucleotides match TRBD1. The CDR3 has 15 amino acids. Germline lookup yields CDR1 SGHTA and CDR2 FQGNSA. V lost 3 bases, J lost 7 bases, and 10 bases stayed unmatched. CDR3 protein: CASSLGGTGSEEQYF. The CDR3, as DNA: TGTGCCAGCAGCTTGGGGGGGACAGGGAGCGAGGAGCAGTACTTC.

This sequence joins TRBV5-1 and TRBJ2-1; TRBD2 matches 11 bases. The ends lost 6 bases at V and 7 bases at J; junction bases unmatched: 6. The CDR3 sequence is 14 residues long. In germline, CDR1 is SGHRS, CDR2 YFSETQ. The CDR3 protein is CASKISSGRNEQFF. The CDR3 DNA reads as TGCGCCAGCAAGATCTCTAGCGGGAGGAATGAGCAGTTCTTC.

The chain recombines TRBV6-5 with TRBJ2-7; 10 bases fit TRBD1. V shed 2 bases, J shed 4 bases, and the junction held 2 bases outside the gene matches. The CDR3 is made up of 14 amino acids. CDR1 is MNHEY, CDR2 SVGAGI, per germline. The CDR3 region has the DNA TGTGCCAGCAGTTACAAGGGACAGGGGTACGAGCAGTACTTC. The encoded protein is CASSYKGQGYEQYF.

This chain's CDR3 is CASSVGPTRQETQYF. CDR3 DNA sequence: TGTGCCAGCAGCGTAGGGCCTACTAGGCAAGAGACCCAGTACTTC. The rearrangement uses TRBV9 and TRBJ2-5; possible D gene TRBD2, 5 bases. The CDR3 has 15 residues. Germline CDR1 and CDR2: SGDLS and YYNGEE. The V gene lost 0 bases and the J gene lost 2 bases, with 11 bases spanning the gap.

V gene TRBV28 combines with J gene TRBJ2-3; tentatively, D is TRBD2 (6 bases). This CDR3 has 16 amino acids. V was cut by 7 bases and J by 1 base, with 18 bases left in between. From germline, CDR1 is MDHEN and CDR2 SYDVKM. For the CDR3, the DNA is TGTGCCAGCACCACGGTGGAGGGCGAGGGCACAGATACGCAGTATTTT. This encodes CASTTVEGEGTDTQYF.

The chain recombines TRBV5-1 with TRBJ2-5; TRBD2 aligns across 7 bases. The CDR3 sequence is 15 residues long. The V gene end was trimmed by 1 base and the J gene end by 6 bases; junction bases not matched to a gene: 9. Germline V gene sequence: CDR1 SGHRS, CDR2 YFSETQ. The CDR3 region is CASSLRGDREKTQYF. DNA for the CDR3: TGCGCCAGCAGCTTGCGGGGGGACCGAGAGAAGACCCAGTACTTC.

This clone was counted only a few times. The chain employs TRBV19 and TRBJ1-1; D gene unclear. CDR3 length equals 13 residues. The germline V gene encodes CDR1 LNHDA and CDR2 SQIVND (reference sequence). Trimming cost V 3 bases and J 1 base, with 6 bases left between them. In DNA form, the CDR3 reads TGTGCCAGTAGTATTGGCCGGAACACTGAAGCTTTCTTT. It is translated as CASSIGRNTEAFF.

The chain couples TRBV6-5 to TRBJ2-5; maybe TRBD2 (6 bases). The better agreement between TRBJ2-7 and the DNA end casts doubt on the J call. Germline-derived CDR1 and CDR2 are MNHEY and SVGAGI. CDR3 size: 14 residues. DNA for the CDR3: TGTGCCAGCAGTTACTCGAGCGGGTCCTACGAGCAGTACTTC. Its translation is CASSYSSGSYEQYF.

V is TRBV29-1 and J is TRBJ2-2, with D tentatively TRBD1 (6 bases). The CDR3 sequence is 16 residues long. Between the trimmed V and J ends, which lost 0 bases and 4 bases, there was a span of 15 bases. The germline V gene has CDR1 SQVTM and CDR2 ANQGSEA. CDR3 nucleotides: TGCAGCGTTGAAGATCCGCCGGGACACAGCACCGGGGAGCTGTTTTTT. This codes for CSVEDPPGHSTGELFF.

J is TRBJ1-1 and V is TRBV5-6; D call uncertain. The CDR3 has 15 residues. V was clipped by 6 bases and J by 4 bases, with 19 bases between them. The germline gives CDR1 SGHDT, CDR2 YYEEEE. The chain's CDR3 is CASTDGGLRITEAFF. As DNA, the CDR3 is TGTGCCAGCACCGATGGCGGGTTGCGGATCACTGAAGCTTTCTTT.

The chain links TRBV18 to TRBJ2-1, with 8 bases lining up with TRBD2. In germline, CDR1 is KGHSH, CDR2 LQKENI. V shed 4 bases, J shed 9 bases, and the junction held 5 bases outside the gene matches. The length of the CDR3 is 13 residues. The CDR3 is CASSLLSGGEQFF. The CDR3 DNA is TGTGCCAGCTCACTCCTGAGCGGGGGTGAGCAGTTCTTC.

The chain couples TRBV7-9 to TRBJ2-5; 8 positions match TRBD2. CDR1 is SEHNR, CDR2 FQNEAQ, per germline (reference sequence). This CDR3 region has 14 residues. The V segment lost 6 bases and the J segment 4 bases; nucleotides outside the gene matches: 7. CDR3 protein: CASRTSEGTETQYF. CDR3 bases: TGTGCCAGCAGGACTAGCGAGGGGACAGAGACCCAGTACTTC.

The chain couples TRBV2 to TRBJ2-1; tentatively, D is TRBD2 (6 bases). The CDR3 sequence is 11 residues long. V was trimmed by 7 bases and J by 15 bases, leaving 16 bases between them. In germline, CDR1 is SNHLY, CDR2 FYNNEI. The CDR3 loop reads CASKEGGQRFF. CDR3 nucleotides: TGTGCCAGCAAGGAGGGAGGTCAGCGGTTCTTC. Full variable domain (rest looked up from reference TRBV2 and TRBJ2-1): EPEVTQTPSHQVTQMGQEVILRCVPISNHLYFYWYRQILGQKVEFLVSFYNNEISEKSEIFDDQFSVERPDGSNFTLKIRSTKLEDSAMYFCASKEGGQRFFGPGTRLTVL.

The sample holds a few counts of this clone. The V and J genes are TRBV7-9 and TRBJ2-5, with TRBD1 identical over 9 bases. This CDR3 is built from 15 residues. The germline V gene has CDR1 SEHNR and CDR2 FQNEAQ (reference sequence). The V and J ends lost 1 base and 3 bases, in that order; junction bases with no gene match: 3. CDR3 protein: CASSLDWTGEETQYF. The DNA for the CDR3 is TGTGCCAGCAGCTTAGACTGGACAGGGGAAGAGACCCAGTACTTC.

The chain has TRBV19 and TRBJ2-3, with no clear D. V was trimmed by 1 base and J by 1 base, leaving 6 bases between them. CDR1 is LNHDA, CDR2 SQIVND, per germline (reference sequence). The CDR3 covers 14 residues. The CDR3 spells CASSIVTGTDTQYF. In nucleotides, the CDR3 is TGTGCCAGTAGTATAGTTACAGGCACAGATACGCAGTATTTT.

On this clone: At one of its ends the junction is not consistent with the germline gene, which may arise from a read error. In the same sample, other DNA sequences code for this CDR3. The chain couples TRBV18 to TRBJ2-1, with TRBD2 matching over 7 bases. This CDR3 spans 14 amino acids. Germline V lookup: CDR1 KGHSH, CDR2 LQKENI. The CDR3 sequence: CASSPPSGYNEQFF. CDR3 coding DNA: TGTGCCAGCTCACCCCCTAGCGGTTACAATGAACAGTTCTTC.

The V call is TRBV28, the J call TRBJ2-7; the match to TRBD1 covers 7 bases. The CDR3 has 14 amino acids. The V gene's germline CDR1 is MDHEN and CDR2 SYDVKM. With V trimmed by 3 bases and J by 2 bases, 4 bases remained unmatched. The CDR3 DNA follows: TGTGCCAGCAGTTTTGGGGACAGTCCCTACGAGCAGTACTTC. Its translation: CASSFGDSPYEQYF. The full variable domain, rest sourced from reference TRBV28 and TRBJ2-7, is DVKVTQSSRYLVKRTGEKVFLECVQDMDHENMFWYRQDPGLGLRLIYFSYDVKMKEKGDIPEGYSVSREKKERFSLILESASTNQTSMYLCASSFGDSPYEQYFGPGTRLTVT.